This entry is about one T cell receptor (beta chain). Per-nucleotide qualities are absent, and no much larger clonotype sits a single base away. This entry comes from a study of T cells after yellow fever vaccination (dated 2019 in TCRdb). About the full investigation: Staining for CD3, CD45RA, CCR7 and CD95 was used to sort memory subsets (EM, EMRA, CM and Tscm) on a BD FACS Aria III. Libraries from fractions with low cell numbers were prepared with the SMART-Seq v4 Ultra Low Input RNA kit. Blood was drawn at multiple timepoints before and after primary and secondary immunization, with bulk PBMC replicates and cell subsets isolated. Two healthy male donors made up the cohort, one aged 18 to 29 years and the other aged 30 to 40 years. Memory subsets were sorted on days 0, 15 and 45 and at 18 months after primary vaccination, and on days 0, 15 and 45 after the 30-year booster. To track T-cell clones before and after primary and booster YFV17D yellow fever vaccination, bulk TCR alpha and beta repertoires were sequenced longitudinally. What the work shows at the level of the full study, not this receptor alone: In the sorted memory subsets on day 0, nearly all vaccine-responding clonotypes were below the level of detection. Because abundant contaminating clonotypes from the bulk population could be contained in FACS-sorted repertoires, computational filtering was required. A small share of clonotypes occurred in both CD4 and CD8 compartments, likely arising from convergent recombination. The secondary T-cell response was weaker than the primary response but faster, peaking on day 5 instead of day 15. The study included only two donors, which limits how far the findings can be generalized. Most clones expanded after primary vaccination (roughly 96% of CD4 and roughly 90% of CD8) were re-detected after the booster, suggesting that broad memory maintenance occurred.

The sample was run on an Illumina NovaSeq 6000. TCR cDNA was made using 5'RACE template switching, a step that added a universal primer site and unique molecular identifiers. cDNA synthesis was primed from both the TCR alpha and TCR beta constant segments. Library amplification involved two PCR steps, and the second step added sample barcodes and sequencing adapters. Sequencing of libraries was performed on Illumina HiSeq 2500 (2x100 bp) or NovaSeq (2x150 bp). The study's processing was this. Demultiplexing of reads and collapsing into UMI consensus sequences were performed with MIGEC, and V(D)J alignment was carried out with MiXCR. Clonotypes responding to the vaccine were identified with edgeR on replicate PBMC samples, with the criteria of FDR below 0.01 and a log2 fold change above 5 up to day 15. Bulk clonotypes were assigned CD4 or CD8 identity according to which sequenced CD4 or CD8 repertoire held them at higher abundance. Clonotype frequencies in memory subsets were weighted by FACS-sorted cell numbers to estimate each clone's distribution across memory phenotypes. TCRdb itself trimmed the public reads at Q25 with fastp, ran MiXCR and retained productive beta chains. Records with the same CDR3 protein are collapsed into one entry carrying the most frequent genes and DNA. The V and J calls follow TCRdb's processing rather than the paper's. Present in this sample are 25,000 to 30,000 distinct CDR3 sequences, 4% to 5.5% of which were seen just once. Of the sample, less than 50% is held by the ten largest clones.

The germline V gene yields SGHVS for CDR1 and FNYEAQ for CDR2. Trimming removed 5 bases from V and 5 bases from J; the gene matches leave 9 bases unexplained. From the cysteine up to the phenylalanine, the CDR3 has a length of 15 residues. The CDR3 DNA has 45 bases and is translated from base 1. Sample treatment or condition, as interpreted from the label and publication: live attenuated yellow fever vaccine strain. PBMCs were isolated from peripheral blood using a standard Ficoll-Paque protocol. For sorted memory subsets, RNA extraction was done with the RNeasy Micro Kit. This clonotype originated in a man between 18 and 29 years old who received the YFV17D yellow fever vaccine. Sequencing used PBMCs, either bulk or a sorted T-cell subset (CD4+, CD8+, memory, or dextramer-sorted; not recorded which), obtained on the day of the yellow fever booster vaccination. The chain uses TRBV7-6 and TRBJ2-1; the junction holds 7 bases that match TRBD1. The DNA sequence follows: TGTGCCAGCAGCGACACAGGGGTTTCTCACAATGAGCAGTTCTTC. This sequence encodes CASSDTGVSHNEQFF.